This entry describes one T cell receptor (beta chain). Antigen unknown. The data derive from a study of cytomegalovirus exposure and HLA in healthy donors. Study as a whole: A preliminary data release comprised 91 million or so unique TCRs obtained from HLA-typed donors.

Overall study findings and caveats: In a later analysis, V- and J-gene trimming of beta chains associated with a DCLRE1C missense variant, replicated independently. Using the classifier, cytomegalovirus status was reportedly diagnosed with high specificity and sensitivity.

Trimming pared 1 base from V and 10 bases from J, leaving 9 bases between. Looked up from germline, CDR1 is SGHKS and CDR2 is YYEKEE (reference sequence). CDR3 length equals 12 residues. Every donor was a healthy person donating bone marrow. With 60 Vbeta and 13 Jbeta primers, the PCR was carried out. Measured with immunoSEQ multiplex PCR; TCRdb has only the in-frame clones, and not every one. The sample has 200,000 to 250,000 clones; roughly 88% are singletons. The rearrangement joins TRBV5-5 to TRBJ2-1; weak D call: TRBD2 (7 bases). This receptor was taken from a boy between 2 and 10 years old in good health and CMV-seronegative. The sequenced material came from PBMCs. CDR3 nucleotide sequence: TGTGCCAGCAGCTTGAGGGGGGGCGAGCAGTTCTTC. The encoded protein is CASSLRGGEQFF.